This TCR beta chain stems from a study of blood T cells in healthy people across ages. Broader study findings: Older individuals had lower TCR beta diversity per million T cells (the decline was roughly linear). Donors of long life had a larger count of naive CD4+ cells and greater diversity than aged donors.

Details on this clonotype: Its antigen is unidentified.

A second roughly 6 to 12 cycle PCR used barcoded and J-beta primers. Each of the cDNA molecules was tagged by a template-switch adaptor with 12 random nucleotides. TCRdb reprocessed the 5' RACE reads via MiXCR and lists one record per CDR3 protein. The table shows hundreds of thousands of distinct CDR3 sequences, with 58% occurring only once. Sample donors were healthy Caucasian individuals that came from Russia, aged roughly 6 to 100. The TCR comes from a man between 25 and 39 years old in good health. The sequenced sample was blood.

The CDR3: CASSQDGGEQYF. Written as DNA, the CDR3 is TGCGCCAGCAGCCAAGATGGGGGCGAGCAGTACTTC. V gene TRBV4-3 combines with J gene TRBJ2-7; the D call may be TRBD1 or TRBD2 (5 bases each). Deletions cut 0 bases from V and 6 bases from J, with 6 bases between. Germline lookup yields CDR1 LGHNA and CDR2 YSLEER. CDR3 size: 12 residues.